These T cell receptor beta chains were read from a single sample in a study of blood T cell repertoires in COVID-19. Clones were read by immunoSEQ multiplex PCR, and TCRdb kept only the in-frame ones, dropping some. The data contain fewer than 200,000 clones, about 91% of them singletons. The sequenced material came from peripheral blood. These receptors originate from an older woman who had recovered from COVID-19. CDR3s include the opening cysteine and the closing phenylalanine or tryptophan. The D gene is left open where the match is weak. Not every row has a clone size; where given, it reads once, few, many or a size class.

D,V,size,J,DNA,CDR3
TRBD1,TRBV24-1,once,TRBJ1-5,TGTGCCACATCGGACAGGGGGGATCAGCCCCAGCATTTT,CATSDRGDQPQHF
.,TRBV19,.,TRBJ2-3,TGTGCCAGTGGACTGCTAGCAACCTTACCAGATACGCAGTATTTT,CASGLLATLPDTQYF
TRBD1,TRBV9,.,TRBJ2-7,TGTGCCAGCAGCGGCGGGACAGGGTTTTACGAGCAGTACTTC,CASSGGTGFYEQYF
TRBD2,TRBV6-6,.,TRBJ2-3,TGTGCCAGCCATAGCGGGGAGAGCACAGATACGCAGTATTTT,CASHSGESTDTQYF
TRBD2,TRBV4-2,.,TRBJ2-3,TGTGCCAGCAGCCCTACCGGGGGGATCACAGATACGCAGTATTTT,CASSPTGGITDTQYF
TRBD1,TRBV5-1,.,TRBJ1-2,TGCGCCAGCAGCCCGAGGGGACAGCTTATTAACTATGGCTACACCTTC,CASSPRGQLINYGYTF
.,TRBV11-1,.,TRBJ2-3,TGTGCCAGCAGCTTAGCGCGGGGAGGCACAGATACGCAGTATTTT,CASSLARGGTDTQYF
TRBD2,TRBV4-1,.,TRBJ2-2,TGCGCCAGCAGCCAAGAACTAGCGGGGTCGAACACCGGGGAGCTGTTTTTT,CASSQELAGSNTGELFF
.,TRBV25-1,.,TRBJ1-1,TGTGCCAGCAAAGACAGGCAAGGGTCGGCTTTCTTT,CASKDRQGSAFF
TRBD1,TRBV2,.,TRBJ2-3,TGTGCCAGCAGTGAGTCAGGGGGCGCAGATACGCAGTATTTT,CASSESGGADTQYF
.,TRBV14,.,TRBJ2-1,TGTGCCAGCACGGGGAGTGGCGACAATGAGCAGTTCTTC,CASTGSGDNEQFF
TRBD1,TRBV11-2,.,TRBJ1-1,TGTGCCAGCAGCCCCCGACAGGGTTTGTACACTGAAGCTTTCTTT,CASSPRQGLYTEAFF
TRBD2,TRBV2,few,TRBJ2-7,TGTGCCAGCAGTGATGCTAGCGGGGGTTCCTACGAGCAGTACTTC,CASSDASGGSYEQYF
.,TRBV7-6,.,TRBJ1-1,TGTGCCAGCAGCTTAGCGCCCGGGGGGGACACTGAAGCTTTCTTT,CASSLAPGGDTEAFF
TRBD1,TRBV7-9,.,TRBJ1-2,TGTGCCAGCAGCTCTGCGGGGACAGGGAAAACGCGGGGCTACACCTTC,CASSSAGTGKTRGYTF
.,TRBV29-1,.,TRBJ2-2,TGCAGCGCTACTCTCCAGGAAGGGAGCGGGGAGCTGTTTTTT,CSATLQEGSGELFF
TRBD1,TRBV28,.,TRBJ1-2,TGTGCCACCTCGGACAGGGGAGAAGGCTACACCTTC,CATSDRGEGYTF
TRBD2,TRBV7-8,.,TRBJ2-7,TGTGCCAGCAGCTTAACAGGGACTAGCCAGGCCTACGAGCAGTACTTC,CASSLTGTSQAYEQYF
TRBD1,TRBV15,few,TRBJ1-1,TGTGCCACCAGCAGAGGAGGACAGGCTCAACACGAAGCTTTCTTT,CATSRGGQAQHEAFF
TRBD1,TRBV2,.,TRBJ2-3,TGTGCCAGCAGATTCGGGACAGGGTCGGCAGATACGCAGTATTTT,CASRFGTGSADTQYF
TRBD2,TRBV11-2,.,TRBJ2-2,TGTGCCAGCAGCTTATGGGCTAGCGGGGGGGCTGCCGGGGAGCTGTTTTTT,CASSLWASGGAAGELFF
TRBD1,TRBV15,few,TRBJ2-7,TGTGCCACCAGCAGAGAAGGGGGCGGGTACGAGCAGTACTTC,CATSREGGGYEQYF